Below, 26 T cell receptor beta chains from the same sample are listed, as sequenced in a study of T cell responses to AZD1222 COVID-19 vaccine. Some clones are missing from TCRdb's copy, which holds only in-frame ones; the method was immunoSEQ multiplex PCR. The sample holds approximately 150,000 clones, about nine tenths seen once. The sample here was peripheral blood, taken 28 days after the second AZD1222 dose. The receptor set was obtained from an adult who received the AZD1222 COVID-19 vaccine.

The chain is built from TRBV9 and TRBJ1-2; D remains unclear. Germline V gives CDR1 SGDLS, CDR2 YYNGEE. The V end was cut by 4 bases, the J end by 2 bases, with 24 bases between. There are 18 residues in the CDR3. The CDR3 DNA reads TGTGCCAGCAGCTTCAATCTAGGAAGCAGGAAAACAAACTATGGCTACACCTTC. The encoded protein is CASSFNLGSRKTNYGYTF.

This clone has just a few counts. J is TRBJ1-4 and V is TRBV28; TRBD1 aligns across 7 bases. CDR1 and CDR2 (germline): MDHEN, SYDVKM. Trimming took 6 bases from V and 0 from J; bases not matched to a gene: 1. The CDR3 loop spans 14 amino acids. The CDR3 loop reads CASSGTATNEKLFF. CDR3 coding DNA: TGTGCCAGCAGCGGGACAGCAACTAATGAAAAACTGTTTTTT. Looking up the rest from reference TRBV28 and TRBJ1-4 gives the full variable domain: DVKVTQSSRYLVKRTGEKVFLECVQDMDHENMFWYRQDPGLGLRLIYFSYDVKMKEKGDIPEGYSVSREKKERFSLILESASTNQTSMYLCASSGTATNEKLFFGSGTQLSVL.

This clone was recorded once. V gene TRBV25-1 combines with J gene TRBJ1-4; the match to TRBD1 covers 7 bases. Germline CDR1 and CDR2: MGHDK and SYGVNS. There are 16 residues in the CDR3. V was clipped by 5 bases and J by 4 bases; unmatched bases: 10. As DNA, the CDR3 is TGTGCCAGCAGTCAGAGAAGGACAGGTTATAATGAAAAACTGTTTTTT. Amino acid sequence: CASSQRRTGYNEKLFF.

The chain uses TRBV9 and TRBJ1-1; D is perhaps TRBD1 (5 bases). The V end was cut by 3 bases, the J end by 0 bases, with 15 bases between. Germline V CDR1 and CDR2: SGDLS, YYNGEE. The CDR3 is 16 residues long. This CDR3 reads CASSAGGGLMNTEAFF. The CDR3 nucleotides are TGTGCCAGCAGCGCGGGGGGAGGATTAATGAACACTGAAGCTTTCTTT.

The V call is TRBV5-4, the J call TRBJ2-2; D gene ambiguous. Germline V gene data show CDR1 as SGHNT and CDR2 as YYREEE (reference sequence). Trimming took off 0 bases at V and 6 bases at J, with 6 bases between the two ends. The CDR3 spans 13 residues. CDR3 loop: CASSLVQAGELFF. The CDR3 coding sequence is TGTGCCAGCAGCTTGGTGCAGGCCGGGGAGCTGTTTTTT.

The gene calls are TRBV10-2 and TRBJ1-6, with TRBD1 identical over 7 bases. J was trimmed by 8 bases and V by 6 bases; bases with no gene match: 7. The CDR3 extends over 14 amino acids. Per the germline V gene, CDR1 is WSHSY and CDR2 is SAAADI. CDR3 sequence: CASRSTGVDSPLHF. The CDR3 DNA sequence: TGCGCCAGCAGGAGCACAGGGGTTGATTCACCCCTCCACTTT.

The chain uses TRBV7-8 and TRBJ1-2; 9 positions agree with TRBD1. Germline-derived CDR1 and CDR2 are SGHVS and FQNEAQ. CDR3 length equals 17 residues. V was clipped by 5 bases and J by 2 bases; unmatched bases: 12. DNA for the CDR3: TGTGCCAGCAGCCAGGGGGGAGGGACAGGGTCGAACTATGGCTACACCTTC. Encoded protein: CASSQGGGTGSNYGYTF.

V and J are TRBV5-1 and TRBJ1-1; D not certain. The V end was cut by 2 bases, the J end by 1 base, with 6 bases between. The CDR3 has 13 amino acids. The germline V gene has CDR1 SGHRS and CDR2 YFSETQ. Here the CDR3 reads CASSFGSNTEAFF. The DNA for the CDR3 is TGCGCCAGCAGCTTCGGGTCGAACACTGAAGCTTTCTTT.

The chain carries TRBV7-8 and TRBJ2-7, with 7 bases that match TRBD1. CDR1 is SGHVS and CDR2 is FQNEAQ in the germline V gene. With 1 base clipped from V and 0 bases from J, the junction kept 3 bases outside the gene matches. This CDR3 comprises 15 residues. The CDR3 loop reads CASSLEGTASYEQYF. The CDR3 nucleotides read TGTGCCAGCAGCTTAGAAGGGACAGCCTCCTACGAGCAGTACTTC.

The chain is built from TRBV2 and TRBJ1-1; D is perhaps TRBD1 (6 bases). V lost 7 bases and J 4 bases, leaving 19 bases between the germline ends. Germline CDR1 SNHLY, CDR2 FYNNEI. The CDR3 totals 15 residues. CDR3 loop: CASKDFGTSGTEAFF. The CDR3 DNA sequence: TGTGCCAGCAAGGACTTCGGGACATCGGGCACTGAAGCTTTCTTT.

In its sample, this clone was seen once. The chain uses TRBV15 and TRBJ2-3, with D unresolved. The CDR3 length is 15 residues. V lost 2 bases and J 0 bases, leaving 9 bases between the germline ends. In germline, CDR1 is LNHNV, CDR2 YYDKDF (reference sequence). CDR3 bases: TGTGCCACCAGCAGAACGGATTCTAGCACAGATACGCAGTATTTT. This gives the protein CATSRTDSSTDTQYF.

The chain combines TRBV6-5 with TRBJ1-1, with D hard to call. CDR3 length equals 13 residues. V was shortened by 10 bases and J by 1 base, with 13 bases between the two germline ends. Germline V gene sequence: CDR1 MNHEY, CDR2 SVGAGI. The CDR3 sequence is CATRAIGNTEAFF. In DNA, the CDR3 is TGTGCCACCCGGGCGATTGGGAACACTGAAGCTTTCTTT.

As regards this clone: The junction departs from the called germline gene at one end, perhaps through a read error. The gene calls are TRBV7-9 and TRBJ2-7, with TRBD1 matching over 10 bases. Germline CDR1 reads SEHNR; CDR2 reads FQNEAQ (reference sequence). This CDR3 has 14 amino acids. CDR3 DNA sequence: TGTGCCAGCAGCCTCAGTGGTTCCCGGGACAGGGGACACTTC. Its translation: CASSLSGSRDRGHF.

The rearrangement uses TRBV5-5 and TRBJ2-3, with D uncertain. The CDR3 length is 16 residues. V shed 2 bases and J shed 4 bases, with 17 bases lying between them. CDR1 SGHKS and CDR2 YYEKEE come from the germline V gene (reference sequence). CDR3: CASSFRQQPAPDTQYF. CDR3 nucleotides: TGTGCCAGCAGCTTCCGCCAGCAGCCAGCCCCAGATACGCAGTATTTT.

The chain links TRBV27 to TRBJ2-3, with 8 positions matching TRBD1. The germline gives CDR1 MNHEY, CDR2 SMNVEV (reference sequence). V gave up 7 bases and J gave up 3 bases; unmatched junction bases: 6. This CDR3 has 14 amino acids. For the CDR3, the DNA is TGTGCCAGCAACCCGGACAGGGAGACAGATACGCAGTATTTT. Protein: CASNPDRETDTQYF.

V gene TRBV11-2 combines with J gene TRBJ1-6, with 11 bases fitting TRBD1. Per the germline V gene, CDR1 is SGHAT and CDR2 is FQNNGV. The CDR3 totals 17 residues. The V segment lost 1 base and the J segment 6 bases; nucleotides outside the gene matches: 5. In DNA, the CDR3 is TGTGCCAGCAGCTTAGGGAGGACAGGGGGCTCTAATTCACCCCTCCACTTT. It translates to CASSLGRTGGSNSPLHF.

V gene TRBV9 combines with J gene TRBJ1-1; D possibly corresponds to TRBD1 (6 bases). The CDR3 contains 12 residues. Germline assignment: CDR1 SGDLS and CDR2 YYNGEE. Between the trimmed V and J ends, which lost 3 bases and 7 bases, there was a span of 10 bases. The CDR3 coding sequence is TGTGCCAGCAGCGGGACAGCGGATGAAGCTTTCTTT. Its translation is CASSGTADEAFF.

The genes are TRBV3-1 (or the pseudogene TRBV3-2) and TRBJ2-2, with D unresolved. This CDR3 is 18 amino acids long. V lost 0 bases to trimming and J lost 3 bases, with 17 bases between them. Per the germline V gene, CDR1 is LGHDT and CDR2 is YNNKEL (reference sequence). In DNA form, the CDR3 reads TGTGCCAGCAGCCAAGATTTGTGGAAACTAACCGACACCGGGGAGCTGTTTTTT. Its protein product is CASSQDLWKLTDTGELFF.

V is TRBV21-1 and J is TRBJ2-5; the table's TRBD2 call for D was not verified on the DNA. TRBV21-1 is a pseudogene segment. The CDR3 covers 16 residues. CDR3 region: CASKQMGGLGEETQYF. The CDR3 DNA reads as TGTGCCAGCAAGCAGATGGGGGGGCTTGGGGAAGAGACCCAGTACTTC.

V usage is TRBV19 and J usage is TRBJ1-4, with D unclear. This CDR3 comprises 12 residues. Trimming took off 10 bases at V and 8 bases at J, with 14 bases between the two ends. CDR1 and CDR2 from the germline V gene are LNHDA and SQIVND (reference sequence). The CDR3 region has the DNA TGTGCCACCTCCCGAGGGAAGGAAAAACTGTTTTTT. Encoded protein: CATSRGKEKLFF.

The genes are TRBV29-1 and TRBJ1-1, with D uncertain. V dropped 6 bases and J dropped 1 base, with 9 bases sitting between them. Germline values: CDR1 SQVTM, CDR2 ANQGSEA. CDR3 size: 12 residues. DNA of the CDR3: TGCAGCGTCAGGACGGGGAACACTGAAGCTTTCTTT. It encodes CSVRTGNTEAFF.

The V and J genes are TRBV19 and TRBJ2-2; no reliable D call. Trimming left V 8 bases short and J 0 bases short, with 10 bases between. This CDR3 region has 14 residues. The V gene's germline CDR1 is LNHDA and CDR2 SQIVND (reference sequence). CDR3 coding DNA: TGTGCCAGTCGCAGGCCTACGAACACCGGGGAGCTGTTTTTT. Its translation: CASRRPTNTGELFF.

The V gene is TRBV5-1, the J gene TRBJ1-3; no clear D gene. The CDR3 loop spans 14 amino acids. The germline V gene has CDR1 SGHRS and CDR2 YFSETQ. V lost 4 bases and J 3 bases, leaving 11 bases between the germline ends. CDR3 sequence (DNA): TGCGCCAGCAGCGAGGCGGATTTTGGAAACACCATATATTTT. As protein: CASSEADFGNTIYF.

This clone was seen once. The chain carries TRBV9 and TRBJ2-1; weak D call: TRBD2 (6 bases). The V gene's germline CDR1 is SGDLS and CDR2 YYNGEE. V lost 1 base and J 5 bases, leaving 13 bases between the germline ends. The CDR3 runs 15 residues. The CDR3 coding sequence is TGTGCCAGCAGCGTACGGGAGAAACCTAACAATGAGCAGTTCTTC. Translating it yields CASSVREKPNNEQFF.

The rearrangement joins TRBV30 to TRBJ1-2; D is unresolved. CDR1 is GTSNPN, CDR2 SVGIG, per germline (reference sequence). The V gene lost 2 bases and the J gene lost 6 bases, with 13 bases spanning the gap. This CDR3 region has 13 residues. CDR3 sequence (DNA): TGTGCCTGGAGTAGGGATCCCTTAAATGGCTACACCTTC. Its protein is CAWSRDPLNGYTF.

Regarding this clone: Within the sample, other DNA sequences also encode this same CDR3. The chain has TRBV12-3 or TRBV12-4 and TRBJ1-2; D not certain. This CDR3 contains 13 residues. The V and J ends lost 3 bases and 2 bases respectively, with 7 bases between them. The CDR3 DNA reads as TGTGCCAGCAGTTTCGGGGAAAACTATGGCTACACCTTC. It is translated as CASSFGENYGYTF.